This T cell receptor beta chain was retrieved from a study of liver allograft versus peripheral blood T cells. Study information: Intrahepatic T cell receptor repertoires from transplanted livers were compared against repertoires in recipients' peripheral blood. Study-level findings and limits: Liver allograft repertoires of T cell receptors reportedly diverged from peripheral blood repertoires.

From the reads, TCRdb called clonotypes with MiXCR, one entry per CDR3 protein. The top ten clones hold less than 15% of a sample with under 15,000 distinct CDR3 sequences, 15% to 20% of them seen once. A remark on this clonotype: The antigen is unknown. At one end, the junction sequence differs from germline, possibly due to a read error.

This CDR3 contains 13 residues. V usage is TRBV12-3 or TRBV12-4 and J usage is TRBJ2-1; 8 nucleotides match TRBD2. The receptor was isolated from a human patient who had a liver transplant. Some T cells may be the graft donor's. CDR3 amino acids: CASSPVDFGRVFF. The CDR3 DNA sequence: TGTGCCAGCAGCCCCGTTGATTTCGGGAGGGTATTTTTC.